These 4 T cell receptor beta chains came from one sample sequenced in a study of T-cell reconstitution after alpha-beta-depleted transplantation in children (dated by TCRdb to the mid-2010s). The library was generated by PCR. The listed sequencing device is Illumina HiSeq 2500. TCR libraries were prepared with molecular barcoding, using unique molecular identifiers to normalize TCRbeta repertoire quantification. In-frame beta chains were kept once TCRdb had trimmed the public reads at Q25 with fastp and called clones with MiXCR. Entries that share a CDR3 protein sequence are merged under the most common genes and DNA. The sample table records some 350,000 distinct CDR3 sequences; about a tenth of these occur just once. The top ten clonotypes cover more than 2% of the sample. Sequences were derived from PBMCs from the stem cell graft donor, sampled from the stem cell graft. The receptors stem from a human donor who donated a stem cell graft to a child with acute lymphoblastic leukemia.

In this sample, this clonotype turned up a few times. The CDR3 DNA follows: TGTGCCACTGAGCAGGGAATTTCAACCGGGAGAGAACCAGATACGCAGTATTTT. This codes for CATEQGISTGREPDTQYF. The J gene is TRBJ2-3, the V gene TRBV10-3, with D tentatively TRBD2 (6 bases). V lost 10 bases, J lost 4 bases, and 30 bases lay in between. The CDR3 loop spans 18 amino acids. Germline loops: CDR1 ENHRY, CDR2 SYGVKD.

V and J are TRBV27 and TRBJ2-7; a possible D gene is TRBD2 (6 bases). Between the trimmed V and J ends, which lost 3 bases and 5 bases, there was a span of 14 bases. CDR3 length equals 14 residues. Germline V gives CDR1 MNHEY, CDR2 SMNVEV (reference sequence). The DNA of the CDR3 is TGTGCCAGCAGTTTCGAGGGAGGTAGGGACGAGCAGTACTTC. Translating it yields CASSFEGGRDEQYF.

This clonotype was detected only a few times. The V call is TRBV19, the J call TRBJ2-2; 9 nucleotides align to TRBD2. This CDR3 comprises 14 residues. J was trimmed by 4 bases and V by 5 bases; bases with no gene match: 2. Per the germline V gene, CDR1 is LNHDA and CDR2 is SQIVND (reference sequence). CDR3 sequence reads: CASSPGLATGELFF. The CDR3 DNA is TGTGCCAGTAGTCCGGGACTAGCCACCGGGGAGCTGTTTTTT.

The sample holds a few counts of this clonotype. The gene calls are TRBV4-1 and TRBJ1-2; no reliable D call. Germline CDR1 reads MGHRA; CDR2 reads YSYEKL. With 0 bases removed from V and 4 bases from J, the gap between germline ends came to 6 bases. CDR3 length equals 13 residues. For the CDR3, the DNA is TGCGCCAGCAGCCAAGACGGACTCTATGGCTACACCTTC. Translating it yields CASSQDGLYGYTF.